The rows below give T cell receptor beta chains drawn from one sample of a study of cytomegalovirus exposure and HLA in healthy donors. Method: immunoSEQ multiplex PCR; TCRdb's copy keeps in-frame clones and lacks some. Its clone listing holds about 50,000 clones. The sequenced sample consisted of PBMCs. The source of these receptors is a woman between 18 and 30 years old in good health and CMV-seronegative. CDR3s include the opening cysteine and the closing phenylalanine or tryptophan. Each record gives: D gene, J gene, V gene, CDR3 DNA, CDR3 protein. A D gene is named only where the DNA matches it firmly.

- | TRBJ2-5 | TRBV4-1 | TGCGCCAGCAGCCAAGATGAGTATGCGGGGACCCAGTACTTC | CASSQDEYAGTQYF
TRBD1 | TRBJ1-1 | TRBV28 | TGTGCCAGCAGACCGACAGGGCGGAACACTGAAGCTTTCTTT | CASRPTGRNTEAFF
TRBD2 | TRBJ2-5 | TRBV29-1 | TGCAGCGTTTGTCTAGCGGAAGAGACCCAGTACTTC | CSVCLAEETQYF
- | TRBJ1-6 | TRBV6-1 | TGTGCCAGCAGTGAAGGGGGAGGAAACGGCCCACCCCTCCACTTT | CASSEGGGNGPPLHF
TRBD2 | TRBJ2-2 | TRBV5-1 | TGCGCCAGCCTCCGGGGGGGCCGTACGAACACCGGGGAGCTGTTTTTT | CASLRGGRTNTGELFF
TRBD1 | TRBJ1-1 | TRBV18 | TGTGCCAGCTCACTCGGACAGGGAAGAACTGAAGCTTTCTTT | CASSLGQGRTEAFF
TRBD1 | TRBJ1-4 | TRBV7-9 | TGTGCCAGCAGACCACGACAGGGTAATGAAAAACTGTTTTTT | CASRPRQGNEKLFF
TRBD1 | TRBJ1-5 | TRBV19 | TGTGCCAGTAGTGCCCCGGGACAGGGGGTAAGGGATCAGCCCCAGCATTTT | CASSAPGQGVRDQPQHF
- | TRBJ1-5 | TRBV5-1 | TGCGCCAGCAGCTTGACCGGTCAGGGCAATCAGCCCCAGCATTTT | CASSLTGQGNQPQHF
TRBD1 | TRBJ2-7 | TRBV5-1 | TGCGCCAGCAGCTTGGGACAGGGGAATTCCTTATACGAGCAGTACTTC | CASSLGQGNSLYEQYF
- | TRBJ2-5 | TRBV2 | TGTGCCAGCCAGTACAGGGCTACCGCTCCGGAGACCCAGTACTTC | CASQYRATAPETQYF
- | TRBJ2-1 | TRBV2 | TGTGCCAGCAGTGAAATAGTTAGTGGGAGTGAGCAGTTCTTC | CASSEIVSGSEQFF
- | TRBJ2-2 | TRBV15 | TGTGCCACCAGCAGGGCGACTGCTAGGGAGCTGTTTTTT | CATSRATARELFF
TRBD2 | TRBJ2-5 | TRBV18 | TGTGCCAGCTCAAGCGGGGTACAAGAGACCCAGTACTTC | CASSSGVQETQYF
- | TRBJ2-7 | TRBV6-5 | TGTGCCAGCAGTGACCCGGGACATAACTACGAGCAGTACTTC | CASSDPGHNYEQYF
TRBD2 | TRBJ2-3 | TRBV4-1 | TGCGCCAGCAGCTCCACATCCTCCCTAGCGGGGCCGACAGATACGCAGTATTTT | CASSSTSSLAGPTDTQYF
- | TRBJ1-1 | TRBV28 | TGTGCCAGCACATTGGCGGGAGCTGAAGCTTTCTTT | CASTLAGAEAFF
- | TRBJ2-7 | TRBV5-6 | TGTGCCAGCAGCTTGGACATAGGGGCAGGGGCGGGCTACGAGCAGTACTTC | CASSLDIGAGAGYEQYF
- | TRBJ1-5 | TRBV7-9 | TGTGCCAGCAGCTTAGGCGAATGGAGCAATCAGCCCCAGCATTTT | CASSLGEWSNQPQHF
- | TRBJ2-3 | TRBV6-5 | TGTGCCAGCAGCCTAACAGGGGATACGCAGTATTTT | CASSLTGDTQYF
TRBD1 | TRBJ1-6 | TRBV5-1 | TGCGCCAGCAGCTTCCAGGGGGCCAGGGATTCACCCCTCCACTTT | CASSFQGARDSPLHF
TRBD1 | TRBJ1-4 | TRBV5-6 | TGTGCCAGCAGCGCCACCGGACAGGGGGCTAATGAAAAACTGTTTTTT | CASSATGQGANEKLFF
TRBD2 | TRBJ2-7 | TRBV28 | TGTGCCTCTGCGGCGGGAGGCCCATACGAGCAGTACTTC | CASAAGGPYEQYF
TRBD1 | TRBJ1-2 | TRBV6-5 | TGTGCCAGCAGTTACTTGGGGACAGCTTATGGCTACACCTTC | CASSYLGTAYGYTF
- | TRBJ1-2 | TRBV6-1 | TGTGCCAGCAGTGAAGGGGAGACGGCGCTTTTTGGCTACACCTTC | CASSEGETALFGYTF
- | TRBJ2-7 | TRBV20-1 | TGCAGTGGCGGGACCCCCTACGAGCAGTACTTC | CSGGTPYEQYF
TRBD2 | TRBJ2-7 | TRBV5-6 | TGTGCCAGCAGCTCTCCCGGGGGGGCCTCCTACGAGCAGTACTTC | CASSSPGGASYEQYF